These 27 T cell receptor beta chains were all obtained from the same sample, sequenced in a study of beta chain features in type 1 diabetes. Of the isolated RNA, all was reverse transcribed, and so the sequenced material was expressed TCRB transcripts. The protocol was immunoSEQ multiplex PCR, while the TCRdb copy is restricted to in-frame clones and leaves out a portion. The profile shows 20,000 to 25,000 clones, about 72% of them singletons. Sequenced sample: Tregs from blood. The receptors originated from a woman in her thirties or forties in good health.

The chain combines TRBV7-2 with TRBJ2-7; 7 bases align to TRBD2. Looked up from germline, CDR1 is SGHTA and CDR2 is FQGNSA. Losses at the gene ends were 1 base for V and 7 bases for J; bases not matched to a gene: 7. This CDR3 contains 14 residues. CDR3 in DNA: TGTGCCAGCAGCTTAGTAGGCGGGGGTGGTGAGCAGTACTTC. This codes for CASSLVGGGGEQYF.

CDR3 protein: CASSLYRFQVQYF. In DNA form, the CDR3 reads TGTGCCAGCAGCTTATATCGGTTCCAGGTGCAGTATTTT. J is TRBJ2-3 and V is TRBV7-8; D is unresolved. CDR1 and CDR2 (germline): SGHVS, FQNEAQ. The CDR3 contains 13 residues. V was trimmed by 2 bases and J by 11 bases, leaving 14 bases between them.

Only a few counts were recorded for this clone. V usage is TRBV7-2 and J usage is TRBJ1-2; D not certain. CDR1 is SGHTA and CDR2 is FQGNSA in the germline V gene. The CDR3 extends over 13 amino acids. V lost 5 bases to trimming and J lost 8 bases, with 15 bases between them. CDR3 coding DNA: TGTGCCAGCAGCCCCCCCGGGGTGGGAGGCTACACCTTC. Translation: CASSPPGVGGYTF.

The chain recombines TRBV19 with TRBJ2-5, with TRBD1 identical over 9 bases. Germline V CDR1 and CDR2: LNHDA, SQIVND (reference sequence). The CDR3 has 13 residues. Trimming took 6 bases from V and 7 from J; bases not matched to a gene: 6. The CDR3 coding sequence is TGTGCCAGTAGGGACAGGGGTTGGGGGACCCAGTACTTC. It specifies CASRDRGWGTQYF.

The chain is built from TRBV11-2 and TRBJ1-3; TRBD1 matches 9 bases. CDR1 and CDR2 (germline): SGHAT, FQNNGV. This CDR3 spans 15 amino acids. V lost 4 bases, J lost 4 bases, and 5 bases stayed unmatched. DNA for the CDR3: TGTGCCAGCAGCTCACAGGGGGCTCTCGGAAACACCATATATTTT. Its translation: CASSSQGALGNTIYF. Full variable domain (missing parts from reference TRBV11-2 and TRBJ1-3): EAGVAQSPRYKIIEKRQSVAFWCNPISGHATLYWYQQILGQGPKLLIQFQNNGVVDDSQLPKDRFSAERLKGVDSTLKIQPAKLEDSAVYLCASSSQGALGNTIYFGEGSWLTVV.

V and J are TRBV5-4 and TRBJ1-1; 7 positions match TRBD1. Germline values: CDR1 SGHNT, CDR2 YYREEE (reference sequence). This CDR3 spans 15 amino acids. Trimming removed 1 base from V and 0 bases from J; junction bases left unmatched: 3. This CDR3 reads CASSLFGQVNTEAFF. The CDR3, as DNA: TGTGCCAGCAGCTTGTTTGGACAGGTGAACACTGAAGCTTTCTTT. The full variable domain, with the rest looked up from reference TRBV5-4 and TRBJ1-1, is ETGVTQSPTHLIKTRGQQVTLRCSSQSGHNTVSWYQQALGQGPQFIFQYYREEENGRGNFPPRFSGLQFPNYSSELNVNALELDDSALYLCASSLFGQVNTEAFFGQGTRLTVV.

The chain employs TRBV7-9 and TRBJ2-3; D is possibly TRBD2 (5 bases). V dropped 8 bases and J dropped 4 bases, with 7 bases sitting between them. Germline V gene sequence: CDR1 SEHNR, CDR2 FQNEAQ (reference sequence). The CDR3 length is 11 residues. CDR3 in amino acids: CASEGADTQYF. The CDR3 DNA sequence: TGTGCCAGCGAGGGCGCAGATACGCAGTATTTT.

The gene calls are TRBV5-4 and TRBJ2-5; weak D call: TRBD2 (5 bases). V was pared by 3 bases and J by 2 bases, with 11 bases between. The CDR3 length is 14 residues. Per germline, CDR1 SGHNT and CDR2 YYREEE (reference sequence). CDR3 bases: TGTGCCAGCAGCTCACAGCGGTTTCAAGAGACCCAGTACTTC. Its translation: CASSSQRFQETQYF.

The CDR3 is CASSQRTRTPFPYGYTF. Written as DNA, the CDR3 is TGCGCCAGCAGTCAAAGGACCCGGACACCATTCCCGTATGGCTACACCTTC. V gene TRBV23-1 combines with J gene TRBJ1-2, with D possibly TRBD1 on 5 matching bases. TRBV23-1 is an open reading frame, and its role is uncertain. V lost 2 bases and J 5 bases, leaving 21 bases between the germline ends. The length of the CDR3 is 17 residues.

On this clone: Mismatch with germline at one junction end may stem from a read error. J is TRBJ2-1 and V is TRBV7-2; TRBD2 aligns across 13 bases. The germline V gene has CDR1 SGHTA and CDR2 FQGNSA. The CDR3 spans 17 residues. The CDR3 loop reads CASTLVFRLAGGGEQFF. For the CDR3, the DNA is TGTGCCAGCACCTTAGTTTTTAGACTAGCGGGGGGTGGTGAGCAGTTCTTC. The whole variable domain, remainder taken from reference TRBV7-2 and TRBJ2-1, is GAGVSQSPSNKVTEKGKDVELRCDPISGHTALYWYRQSLGQGLEFLIYFQGNSAPDKSGLPSDRFSAERTGGSVSTLTIQRTQQEDSAVYLCASTLVFRLAGGGEQFFGPGTRLTVL.

The J gene is TRBJ2-2, the V gene TRBV4-2; the match to TRBD1 covers 11 bases. Trimming cost V 4 bases and J 5 bases; bases outside gene matches: 9. Germline V gene data show CDR1 as LGHNA and CDR2 as YNFKEQ. This CDR3 region has 17 residues. The CDR3 here is CASSRSLGTGGTGELFF. CDR3 nucleotides: TGTGCCAGCAGCCGTTCGTTGGGGACAGGGGGAACCGGGGAGCTGTTTTTT.

V and J are TRBV5-1 and TRBJ2-5; 8 bases are a match to TRBD2. CDR3 length: 15 residues. Looked up from germline, CDR1 is SGHRS and CDR2 is YFSETQ. J was trimmed by 4 bases and V by 0 bases; bases with no gene match: 5. The CDR3 loop is CASSLGAGAGETQYF. The CDR3 DNA reads as TGCGCCAGCAGCTTGGGAGCGGGGGCCGGAGAGACCCAGTACTTC.

The rearrangement joins TRBV2 to TRBJ2-2; D not certain. CDR1 is SNHLY, CDR2 FYNNEI, per germline. Trimming left V 0 bases short and J 7 bases short, with 3 bases between. The CDR3 has 12 residues. DNA for the CDR3: TGTGCCAGCAGTGAAGCCGGCGGGGAGCTGTTTTTT. Protein sequence: CASSEAGGELFF. The whole variable domain, remainder taken from reference TRBV2 and TRBJ2-2, is EPEVTQTPSHQVTQMGQEVILRCVPISNHLYFYWYRQILGQKVEFLVSFYNNEISEKSEIFDDQFSVERPDGSNFTLKIRSTKLEDSAMYFCASSEAGGELFFGEGSRLTVL.

The sample holds one count of this clone. The chain employs TRBV5-1 and TRBJ2-5, with TRBD1 matching 8 bases. The CDR3 has 14 residues. V lost 4 bases, J lost 5 bases, and 7 bases stayed unmatched. From germline, CDR1 is SGHRS and CDR2 YFSETQ. CDR3 bases: TGCGCCAGCAGCCGAGGACAGGGAGGCGAGACCCAGTACTTC. Translation gives CASSRGQGGETQYF.

The chain recombines TRBV10-2 with TRBJ1-5; weak D call: TRBD1 (6 bases). The CDR3 covers 15 residues. V lost 4 bases and J lost 7, with 17 bases in between. CDR1 and CDR2 from the germline V gene are WSHSY and SAAADI. The CDR3 DNA sequence: TGCGCCAGCAGTGTGGGGGACACTTTCTTACAGCCCCAGCATTTT. This sequence encodes CASSVGDTFLQPQHF.

The V gene is TRBV5-4, the J gene TRBJ1-1; no clear D. The CDR3 length is 14 residues. Germline-derived CDR1 and CDR2 are SGHNT and YYREEE (reference sequence). V was shortened by 2 bases and J by 2 bases, with 10 bases between the two germline ends. CDR3 amino acids: CASSFGGINTEAFF. The CDR3, as DNA: TGTGCCAGCAGCTTCGGAGGGATCAACACTGAAGCTTTCTTT.

This chain links TRBV7-2 with TRBJ1-5; D ambiguous. The CDR3 spans 15 residues. V lost 2 bases to trimming and J lost 2 bases, with 10 bases between them. Germline CDR1 reads SGHTA; CDR2 reads FQGNSA. The CDR3 sequence is CASSLYLRGNQPQHF. CDR3 coding DNA: TGTGCCAGCAGCTTATATTTACGAGGCAATCAGCCCCAGCATTTT.

The chain has TRBV18 and TRBJ1-2, with TRBD1 as a possible D gene (6 bases). The CDR3 contains 14 residues. The germline gives CDR1 KGHSH, CDR2 LQKENI. V was clipped by 2 bases and J by 5 bases, with 12 bases between them. In DNA, the CDR3 is TGTGCCAGCTCACCAAATGACAGGCTTTATGGCTACACCTTC. Translating it yields CASSPNDRLYGYTF.

The V and J genes are TRBV7-9 and TRBJ1-2, with D tentatively TRBD1 (5 bases). This CDR3 comprises 13 residues. The germline V gene encodes CDR1 SEHNR and CDR2 FQNEAQ (reference sequence). V was shortened by 11 bases and J by 0 bases, with 13 bases between the two germline ends. The CDR3 sequence is CAGEEGANYGYTF. CDR3 nucleotides: TGTGCCGGAGAGGAAGGGGCTAACTATGGCTACACCTTC.

The rearrangement links TRBV19 to TRBJ1-6; 7 positions agree with TRBD1. This CDR3 comprises 14 residues. Germline V gene data show CDR1 as LNHDA and CDR2 as SQIVND (reference sequence). Germline trimming cut 5 bases from V and 9 bases from J; bases unmatched to any gene: 7. In DNA, the CDR3 is TGTGCCAGTAGTGCGGACAGGTTGACTTCACCCCTCCACTTT. Translated: CASSADRLTSPLHF. Full variable domain (missing parts from reference TRBV19 and TRBJ1-6): DGGITQSPKYLFRKEGQNVTLSCEQNLNHDAMYWYRQDPGQGLRLIYYSQIVNDFQKGDIAEGYSVSREKKESFPLTVTSAQKNPTAFYLCASSADRLTSPLHFGNGTRLTVT.

The rearrangement uses TRBV10-3 and TRBJ2-2; 10 nucleotides match TRBD1. Trimming took 6 bases from V and 5 from J; bases not matched to a gene: 3. The germline CDR1 and CDR2 sequences are ENHRY and SYGVKD. CDR3 length: 14 residues. This CDR3 reads CAIRTGGTTGELFF. The CDR3 bases are TGTGCCATCAGGACAGGGGGCACAACCGGGGAGCTGTTTTTT.

CDR3 sequence reads: CASSYSGQGRPYGYTF. CDR3 in DNA: TGTGCCAGCAGTTACTCGGGACAGGGGCGACCTTATGGCTACACCTTC. The chain couples TRBV6-6 to TRBJ1-2; 10 bases align to TRBD1. CDR3 length: 16 amino acids. Germline V gene sequence: CDR1 MNHNY, CDR2 SVGAGI (reference sequence). Trimming cost V 0 bases and J 5 bases; bases outside gene matches: 6.

This clone was seen only once. This rearrangement joins TRBV14 to TRBJ1-2; D possibly corresponds to TRBD1 (6 bases). This CDR3 contains 13 residues. The germline CDR1 and CDR2 sequences are SGHDN and FVKESK. V lost 3 bases, J lost 4 bases, and 9 bases lay in between. This CDR3 is CASSQGAGYGYTF. The CDR3 coding sequence is TGTGCCAGCAGCCAGGGGGCTGGCTATGGCTACACCTTC.

The gene calls are TRBV29-1 and TRBJ2-4; 8 bases fit TRBD1. This CDR3 contains 11 residues. V lost 4 bases to trimming and J lost 11 bases; unmatched junction nucleotides: 4. Germline V gene data show CDR1 as SQVTM and CDR2 as ANQGSEA. The CDR3, as DNA: TGCAGCGTTGTGGACAGGGATCTTCAGTACTTC. Encoded protein: CSVVDRDLQYF.

The chain joins TRBV7-2 to TRBJ2-7; 7 bases agree with TRBD1. Germline V gene lookup returns CDR1 SGHTA and CDR2 FQGNSA. V shed 0 bases, J shed 4 bases, and the junction held 9 bases outside the gene matches. The CDR3 spans 16 residues. The CDR3 nucleotides are TGTGCCAGCAGCTTAGCGCTGGGCAGGGGGAAGTACGAGCAGTACTTC. Protein product: CASSLALGRGKYEQYF. Filled out from reference TRBV7-2 and TRBJ2-7, the complete variable domain reads GAGVSQSPSNKVTEKGKDVELRCDPISGHTALYWYRQSLGQGLEFLIYFQGNSAPDKSGLPSDRFSAERTGGSVSTLTIQRTQQEDSAVYLCASSLALGRGKYEQYFGPGTRLTVT.

This clone came up a few times. The CDR3 sequence is CASSLGLAGGGTQYF. The CDR3 DNA follows: TGTGCCAGCAGCTTAGGACTAGCGGGAGGGGGCACCCAGTACTTC. The V call is TRBV7-2, the J call TRBJ2-5, with TRBD2 matching 14 bases. Trimming removed 1 base from V and 8 bases from J; junction bases left unmatched: 3. Per the germline V gene, CDR1 is SGHTA and CDR2 is FQGNSA. The CDR3 has 15 amino acids. Full variable domain (outside the CDR3, taken from reference TRBV7-2 and TRBJ2-5): GAGVSQSPSNKVTEKGKDVELRCDPISGHTALYWYRQSLGQGLEFLIYFQGNSAPDKSGLPSDRFSAERTGGSVSTLTIQRTQQEDSAVYLCASSLGLAGGGTQYFGPGTRLLVL.

This clone was observed a few times. The rearrangement joins TRBV5-1 to TRBJ2-7; 9 bases align to TRBD2. CDR1 and CDR2 (germline): SGHRS, YFSETQ. The CDR3 contains 14 residues. V shed 0 bases and J 6 bases; nucleotides not matched to a gene: 4. The CDR3 sequence: CASSLGLLAGEQYF. As DNA, the CDR3 is TGCGCCAGCAGCTTGGGATTACTAGCGGGCGAGCAGTACTTC.